Listed below are T cell receptor beta chains from one sample, sequenced in a study of T cell repertoires in cytomegalovirus infection. Via MiXCR, TCRdb re-called the reads, giving one row per CDR3 protein. Of around 450,000 distinct CDR3 sequences in the sample, roughly 10% were seen once. Sequencing used PBMCs. The receptors stem from a human donor in good health (CMV status not recorded). Some clones in this sample may be carry-over from other donors' samples. The CDR3 runs from the conserved cysteine through the conserved F or W. Fields, in order: D gene, V gene, J gene, clone size, CDR3 DNA, CDR3 protein. A D gene is named only where the DNA matches it firmly. Size is omitted from some rows. Given values are once, few, many or a class for expanded clones.

NA	TRBV27	TRBJ1-1	many	TGTGCCAGCCCTAAAGGGGGGGCCGGAGCTTTCTTT	CASPKGGAGAFF
NA	TRBV18	TRBJ1-1	many	TGTGCCAGCTTTTACGAGGGTTACACTGAAGCTTTCTTT	CASFYEGYTEAFF
TRBD1	TRBV28	TRBJ2-7	NA	TGTGCCAGCAGCCCTGGACAGGGGTTGAGAGAGCAGTACTTC	CASSPGQGLREQYF
NA	TRBV20-1	TRBJ1-2	few	TGCAGTGCTAGAAAAGGAGGGGACAACTATGGCTACACCTTC	CSARKGGDNYGYTF
TRBD1	TRBV19	TRBJ1-6	NA	TGTGCCAGTAGTATGGGACAGATTTATAATTCACCCCTCCACTTT	CASSMGQIYNSPLHF
NA	TRBV28	TRBJ2-4	many	TGTGCCAGCAGTTTAGACTGGGACATTCAGTACTTC	CASSLDWDIQYF
NA	TRBV28	TRBJ2-7	many	TGTGCCAGCAGTTTTTGGCGGTCCTACGAGCAGTACTTC	CASSFWRSYEQYF
TRBD2	TRBV11-1	TRBJ2-1	many	TGTGCCAGCAGCCCAGGACTAGCGATCTACAATGAGCAGTTCTTC	CASSPGLAIYNEQFF
NA	TRBV12-3/TRBV12-4	TRBJ2-7	many	TGTGCCAGCAGTTTAAGGAGATACGAGCAGTACTTC	CASSLRRYEQYF
TRBD1	TRBV7-9	TRBJ2-5	many	TGTGCCAGCACCGACAGGGGAGAGACCCAGTACTTC	CASTDRGETQYF
TRBD1	TRBV7-2	TRBJ2-5	many	TGTGCCAGCAGCTCTTCGCCCGGGACAGTCCAAGAGACCCAGTACTTC	CASSSSPGTVQETQYF
TRBD2	TRBV7-9	TRBJ2-1	many	TGTGCCAGCACCTCTGGACTAGCGGCTTACAATGAGCAGTTCTTC	CASTSGLAAYNEQFF
TRBD1	TRBV5-1	TRBJ2-5	many	TGCGCCAGCACCCGTGGGACAGAAGGAGAGACCCAGTACTTC	CASTRGTEGETQYF
NA	TRBV4-2	TRBJ2-2	many	TGTGCCAGCAGCCAGAATCGGGGTACCGGGGAGCTGTTTTTT	CASSQNRGTGELFF
NA	TRBV6-6	TRBJ1-1	many	TGTGCCAGCAGTTACTCCGGAGGGAACACTGAAGCTTTCTTT	CASSYSGGNTEAFF
NA	TRBV20-1	TRBJ1-6	NA	TGCAGTGCTAGAGGGGGAGAACGCCTCCACTTT	CSARGGERLHF
TRBD2	TRBV9	TRBJ2-1	few	TGTGCCAGCAGCCCCGGGACTAGAAAGAATGAGCAGTTCTTC	CASSPGTRKNEQFF
TRBD1	TRBV7-8	TRBJ1-1	many	TGTGCCAGCAGTTCCACGGGTGGGACAGGGGGCGGAGGTGAAGCTTTCTTT	CASSSTGGTGGGGEAFF
TRBD1	TRBV18	TRBJ1-1	NA	TGTGCCAGCTCACCCGGGACAGGGCCCAATGAAGCTTTCTTT	CASSPGTGPNEAFF
TRBD1	TRBV6-2/TRBV6-3	TRBJ2-5	many	TGTGCCAGCAGCCCCCGGACAGGGGGGTGGGAGACCCAGTACTTC	CASSPRTGGWETQYF
NA	TRBV9	TRBJ2-5	NA	TGTGCCAGCAGCCGGGGGGCAGTCCAAGAGACCCAGTACTTC	CASSRGAVQETQYF
TRBD2	TRBV27	TRBJ2-3	NA	TGTGCCAGCAGTCGCCCCGGACTAGCGGCTCTCACAGATACGCAGTATTTT	CASSRPGLAALTDTQYF
TRBD2	TRBV19	TRBJ2-3	NA	TGTGCCAGTAGTACCTCTAGCGGGAGTACAGATACGCAGTATTTT	CASSTSSGSTDTQYF
TRBD1	TRBV12-3/TRBV12-4	TRBJ1-4	many	TGTGCCAGCAGTTGGAGACAGGGAGGTGAAAAACTGTTTTTT	CASSWRQGGEKLFF
TRBD2	TRBV19	TRBJ2-4	many	TGTGCCAGTCGGATGGGACTAGGCGGGGAGGCAAACATTCAGTACTTC	CASRMGLGGEANIQYF
NA	TRBV19	TRBJ1-5	NA	TGTGCCAGTAGTATAGACAATGGCAATCAGCCCCAGCATTTT	CASSIDNGNQPQHF
NA	TRBV3-1	TRBJ2-7	many	TGTGCCAGCAGCCCCCTAGAGGGTACGGAGCAGTACTTC	CASSPLEGTEQYF
TRBD1	TRBV12-3/TRBV12-4	TRBJ2-5	many	TGTGCCAGCAGTTCACTATACCGGGACAGGAGAGAGGAGACCCAGTACTTC	CASSSLYRDRREETQYF
NA	TRBV24-1	TRBJ2-5	NA	TGTGCCACCAGTGACCCGAAGGAGACCCAGTACTTC	CATSDPKETQYF
TRBD1	TRBV7-8	TRBJ1-2	many	TGTGCCAGCAGCCTACAGGGGGTTAACTATGGCTACACCTTC	CASSLQGVNYGYTF
TRBD2	TRBV2	TRBJ2-1	many	TGTGCCAGCAGTGCCTGGGGGGGGTCCTACAATGAGCAGTTCTTC	CASSAWGGSYNEQFF
NA	TRBV5-1	TRBJ2-7	many	TGCGCCAGCAGCGGAACAGGGTTGCGCTACGAGCAGTACTTC	CASSGTGLRYEQYF
NA	TRBV20-1	TRBJ2-7	NA	TGCAGTGCTAGGCGGGGTTGGGACGAGCAGTACTTC	CSARRGWDEQYF
TRBD2	TRBV20-1	TRBJ2-1	few	TGCAGTGCTTACACTTTAGCGGGGAAGCACAATGAGCAGTTCTTC	CSAYTLAGKHNEQFF
NA	TRBV7-2	TRBJ2-7	many	TGTGCCAGCAGCCTAGGCAGATCCTACGAGCAGTACTTC	CASSLGRSYEQYF
NA	TRBV6-1	TRBJ1-1	many	TGTGCCAGCAGTTCCACAGGACAGCTGAACACTGAAGCTTTCTTT	CASSSTGQLNTEAFF
NA	TRBV9	TRBJ1-3	few	TGTGCCAGCAGCGCCCCTCGGGGGGGCGCCTCTGGAAACACCATATATTTT	CASSAPRGGASGNTIYF
NA	TRBV28	TRBJ2-5	many	TGTGCCAGCAGTTTTTTCGGTTCGTCGTGGGAGACCCAGTACTTC	CASSFFGSSWETQYF
NA	TRBV29-1	TRBJ2-5	NA	TGCAGCGCTGACAGGCAAGAGACCCAGTACTTC	CSADRQETQYF
TRBD1	TRBV20-1	TRBJ1-6	few	TGCAGTGCTCCGGACAGGGCGAACTATAATTCACCCCTCCACTTT	CSAPDRANYNSPLHF
NA	TRBV7-3	TRBJ1-1	many	TGTGCCAGCAGCGCAACGGGGCGGAACACTGAAGCTTTCTTT	CASSATGRNTEAFF
NA	TRBV24-1	TRBJ1-5	few	TGTGCCACCGCTCCAGCCTCAGGTGGCAATCAGCCCCAGCATTTT	CATAPASGGNQPQHF
TRBD1	TRBV27	TRBJ1-6	many	TGTGCCAGCAGCGGGACAGGGGGCTCTTCACCCCTCCACTTT	CASSGTGGSSPLHF
NA	TRBV29-1	TRBJ1-5	many	TGCAGCGTTGGGGCAGGGAATCAGCCCCAGCATTTT	CSVGAGNQPQHF
TRBD1	TRBV19	TRBJ2-7	NA	TGTGCCAGTAGTATTTCGGACAGGGGCTCTAACGAGCAGTACTTC	CASSISDRGSNEQYF
TRBD2	TRBV7-3	TRBJ2-3	many	TGTGCCAGCAGCTTTCTACCTAAGACCGGGACTAGCGGGAGGGCCTATCGCGGAGATACGCAGTATTTT	CASSFLPKTGTSGRAYRGDTQYF
NA	TRBV28	TRBJ1-2	many	TGTGCCAGCAGCATCGACACCGGAGGGGGCTACACCTTC	CASSIDTGGGYTF
NA	TRBV18	TRBJ1-1	NA	TGTGCCAGCTCACTAAGGGTCGGCGGCACTGAAGCTTTCTTT	CASSLRVGGTEAFF
NA	TRBV27	TRBJ2-5	many	TGTGCCAGCAGTTTATATTTTGGGAAGTCGTACCAAGAGACCCAGTACTTC	CASSLYFGKSYQETQYF
TRBD2	TRBV29-1	TRBJ2-1	few	TGCAGCGTTGAAGAGGACCGCTCACTAGCGGGAGAAGGCTGGGGCAATGAGCAGTTCTTC	CSVEEDRSLAGEGWGNEQFF
TRBD1	TRBV10-3	TRBJ1-1	many	TGTGCCACCGGACAGGGGGCGCGTGAAGCTTTCTTT	CATGQGAREAFF